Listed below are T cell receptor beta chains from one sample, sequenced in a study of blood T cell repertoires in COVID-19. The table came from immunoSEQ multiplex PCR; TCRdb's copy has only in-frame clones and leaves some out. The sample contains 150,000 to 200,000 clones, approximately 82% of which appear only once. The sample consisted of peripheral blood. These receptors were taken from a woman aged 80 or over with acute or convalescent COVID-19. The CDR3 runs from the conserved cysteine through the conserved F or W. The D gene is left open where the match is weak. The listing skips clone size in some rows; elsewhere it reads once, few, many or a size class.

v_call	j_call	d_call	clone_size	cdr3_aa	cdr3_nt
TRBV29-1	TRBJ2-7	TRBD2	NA	CSVRASGSYEQYF	TGCAGCGTACGGGCTAGCGGTTCGTACGAGCAGTACTTC
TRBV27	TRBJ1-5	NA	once	CASSSLGSGPQHF	TGTGCCAGCAGTTCGCTAGGCAGTGGGCCCCAGCATTTT
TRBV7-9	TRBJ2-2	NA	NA	CASSLNTGELFF	TGTGCCAGCAGCCTTAACACCGGGGAGCTGTTTTTT
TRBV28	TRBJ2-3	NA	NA	CASSLGARDTQYF	TGTGCCAGCAGTTTAGGGGCCCGCGATACGCAGTATTTT
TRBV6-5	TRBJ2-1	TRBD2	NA	CASSPLAGKQFF	TGTGCCAGCAGCCCCTTAGCGGGGAAGCAGTTCTTC
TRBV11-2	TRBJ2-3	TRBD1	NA	CASSLGQGTQYF	TGTGCCAGCAGCTTGGGACAGGGTACGCAGTATTTT
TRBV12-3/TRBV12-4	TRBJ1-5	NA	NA	CASSTQGRPQHF	TGTGCCAGCAGTACGCAGGGGCGGCCCCAGCATTTT
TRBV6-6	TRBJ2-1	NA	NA	CASSDRLGPLGQFF	TGTGCCAGCAGTGACCGACTGGGGCCCCTAGGGCAGTTCTTC
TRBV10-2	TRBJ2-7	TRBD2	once	CASSKSGSHSYEQYF	TGCGCCAGCAGCAAAAGCGGGAGCCACTCCTACGAGCAGTACTTC
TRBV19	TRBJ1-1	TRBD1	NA	CASRPGQGRLRKAFF	TGTGCCAGTAGACCGGGACAGGGGCGCCTGAGGAAAGCTTTCTTT
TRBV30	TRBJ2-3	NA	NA	CAWSDNTGDTQYF	TGTGCCTGGAGTGATAATACAGGGGATACGCAGTATTTT
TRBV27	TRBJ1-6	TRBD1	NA	CASSSRDSINSPLHF	TGTGCCAGCAGTTCCCGGGACAGTATTAATTCACCCCTCCACTTT
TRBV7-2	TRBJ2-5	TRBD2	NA	CASSFPGLVRETQYF	TGTGCCAGCAGCTTCCCCGGACTAGTCCGAGAGACCCAGTACTTC
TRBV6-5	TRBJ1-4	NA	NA	CATMTATNEKLFF	TGTGCCACCATGACAGCAACTAATGAAAAACTGTTTTTT